This T cell receptor (beta chain) was profiled in a study of T cell responses to AZD1222 COVID-19 vaccine. General study findings and limits: Vaccine-associated CD4 TCRs ranged over spike, dominating at 160-218 and 743-854. Recipients of AZD1222 seropositive at baseline numbered only 5 to 7.

CDR3 length: 15 amino acids. The germline gives CDR1 SGHNT, CDR2 YYREEE (reference sequence). V trimming: 0 bases; J trimming: 5 bases; junction bases outside the gene matches: 1. This clone was seen only once. Its specificity is unknown. Only in-frame clones appear in the TCRdb table, and some are missing; sequencing was by immunoSEQ multiplex PCR. The sample yields around 99,000 clones, approximately 90% seen once. Sequencing was performed on peripheral blood, taken on day 0 of AZD1222 vaccination. The rearrangement joins TRBV5-4 to TRBJ2-1; 11 bases align to TRBD2. This TCR was sampled from an adult in good health. In DNA form, the CDR3 reads TGTGCCAGCAGCTTGGGGGGACTAGCGGACAATGAGCAGTTCTTC. Translating gives CASSLGGLADNEQFF.